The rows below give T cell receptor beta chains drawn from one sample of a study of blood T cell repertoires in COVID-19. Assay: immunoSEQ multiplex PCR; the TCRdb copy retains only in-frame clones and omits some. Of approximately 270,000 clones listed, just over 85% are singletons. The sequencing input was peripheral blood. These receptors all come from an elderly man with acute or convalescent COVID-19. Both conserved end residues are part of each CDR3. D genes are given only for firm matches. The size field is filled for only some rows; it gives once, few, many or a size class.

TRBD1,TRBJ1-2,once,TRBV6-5,CASSYSLPGGDCTF,TGTGCCAGCAGTTACTCATTGCCAGGGGGCGATTGCACCTTC
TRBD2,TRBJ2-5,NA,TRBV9,CASSATSGWQETQYF,TGTGCCAGCAGCGCTACTAGCGGGTGGCAAGAGACCCAGTACTTC
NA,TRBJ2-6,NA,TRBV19,CASSSMTGANVLTF,TGTGCCAGTAGTTCGATGACAGGGGCCAACGTCCTGACTTTC
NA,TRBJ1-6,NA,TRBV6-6,CASRNWDSNNSPLHF,TGTGCCAGCAGAAACTGGGACTCCAATAATTCACCCCTCCACTTT
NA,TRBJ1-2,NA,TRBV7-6,CASSLQVFEGYTF,TGTGCCAGCAGCTTACAAGTATTCGAGGGCTACACCTTC
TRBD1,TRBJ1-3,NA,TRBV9,CASSVGDSDSGNTIYF,TGTGCCAGCAGCGTGGGGGACAGCGACTCTGGAAACACCATATATTTT
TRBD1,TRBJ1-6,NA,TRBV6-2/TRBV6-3,CASSTPGQGTGSPLHF,TGTGCCAGCAGTACCCCCGGACAGGGCACGGGGTCACCCCTCCACTTT
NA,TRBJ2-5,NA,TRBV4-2,CASSQGAAGEGETQYF,TGTGCCAGCAGCCAAGGGGCGGCCGGGGAAGGGGAGACCCAGTACTTC
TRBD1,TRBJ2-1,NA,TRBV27,CASSLHRGLYNEQFF,TGTGCCAGCAGTTTGCACAGGGGGCTTTACAATGAGCAGTTCTTC
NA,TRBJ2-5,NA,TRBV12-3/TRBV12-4,CASSQKETQYF,TGTGCCAGCAGTCAAAAAGAGACCCAGTACTTC
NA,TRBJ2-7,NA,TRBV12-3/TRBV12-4,CASSSTDSYEQYF,TGTGCCAGCAGTTCGACAGACTCCTACGAGCAGTACTTC
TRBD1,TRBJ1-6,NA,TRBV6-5,CASIEGTDYNSPLHF,TGTGCCAGCATCGAAGGGACAGATTATAATTCACCCCTCCACTTT
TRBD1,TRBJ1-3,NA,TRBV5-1,CASSLGQGVGNTIYF,TGCGCCAGCAGCTTGGGACAGGGGGTTGGAAACACCATATATTTT
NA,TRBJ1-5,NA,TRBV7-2,CASSPGHLDQPQHF,TGTGCCAGCAGCCCTGGACATTTAGATCAGCCCCAGCATTTT
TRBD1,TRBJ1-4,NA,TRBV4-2,CASSLSSGTALGGDEKLFF,TGTGCCAGCAGCCTTTCTTCCGGGACAGCGTTGGGGGGCGATGAAAAACTGTTTTTT
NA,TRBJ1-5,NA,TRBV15,CATSRKRDTGNQPQHF,TGTGCCACCAGCAGAAAGAGGGACACCGGTAATCAGCCCCAGCATTTT
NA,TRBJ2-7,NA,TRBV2,CASKAQGEQYF,TGTGCCAGCAAGGCCCAGGGGGAGCAGTACTTC
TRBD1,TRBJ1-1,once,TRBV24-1,CATSDAGTGVTEAFF,TGTGCCACCAGTGACGCCGGGACAGGGGTCACTGAAGCTTTCTTT
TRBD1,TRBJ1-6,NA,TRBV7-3,CASSVTGGNGSPLHF,TGTGCCAGCAGCGTCACAGGGGGCAACGGTTCACCCCTCCACTTT
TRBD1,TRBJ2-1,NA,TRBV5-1,CASSLTVSGQGAGQFF,TGCGCCAGCAGCTTGACAGTCTCAGGACAGGGGGCCGGGCAGTTCTTC
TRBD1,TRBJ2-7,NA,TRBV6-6,CASRAGGRYEQYF,TGTGCCAGCAGGGCAGGGGGCCGCTACGAGCAGTACTTC
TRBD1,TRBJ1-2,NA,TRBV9,CASSFRTGDLETF,TGTGCCAGCAGCTTCCGGACAGGGGATCTCGAGACCTTC
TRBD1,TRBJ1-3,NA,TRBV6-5,CASMSGGTGNTIYF,TGTGCCAGCATGTCAGGGGGCACTGGAAACACCATATATTTT
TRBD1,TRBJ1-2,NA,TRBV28,CASSPPGTENDGYTF,TGTGCCAGCAGTCCCCCCGGGACAGAAAACGATGGCTACACCTTC
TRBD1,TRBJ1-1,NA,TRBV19,CASSIQGAPTEAFF,TGTGCCAGTAGTATCCAGGGGGCGCCCACTGAAGCTTTCTTT
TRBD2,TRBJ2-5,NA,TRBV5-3,CATPRGLAGTQETQYF,TGTGCCACCCCGAGGGGACTAGCGGGAACCCAAGAGACCCAGTACTTC
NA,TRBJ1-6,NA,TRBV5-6,CASTLQAYNSPLHF,TGTGCCAGCACCCTACAGGCCTATAATTCACCCCTCCACTTT
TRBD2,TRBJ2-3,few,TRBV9,CASSVSSGSHLGDTQYF,TGTGCCAGCAGCGTATCCAGCGGGAGCCATCTTGGAGATACGCAGTATTTT
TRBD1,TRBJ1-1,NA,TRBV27,CASSLSGTGARMNTEAFF,TGTGCCAGCAGTTTATCCGGGACAGGGGCAAGAATGAACACTGAAGCTTTCTTT
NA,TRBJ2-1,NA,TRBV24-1,CATEAGPRDEQFF,TGTGCCACCGAGGCGGGGCCTCGGGATGAGCAGTTCTTC
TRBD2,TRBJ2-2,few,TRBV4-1,CASRGTSGNTGELFF,TGCGCCAGCAGAGGGACTAGCGGGAACACCGGGGAGCTGTTTTTT
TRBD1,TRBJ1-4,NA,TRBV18,CASSSTGATNEKLFF,TGTGCCAGCTCGTCTACAGGGGCAACTAATGAAAAACTGTTTTTT
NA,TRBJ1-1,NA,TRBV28,CASRKAGTEAFF,TGTGCCAGTCGGAAAGCGGGCACTGAAGCTTTCTTT
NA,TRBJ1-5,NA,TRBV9,CASSVEDRINQPQHF,TGTGCCAGCAGCGTAGAGGACAGAATCAATCAGCCCCAGCATTTT
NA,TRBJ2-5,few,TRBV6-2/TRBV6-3,CASSWGPETQYF,TGTGCCAGCAGTTGGGGGCCGGAGACCCAGTACTTC
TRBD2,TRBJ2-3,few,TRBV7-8,CASSFEGGAGTDTQYF,TGTGCCAGCAGCTTTGAGGGAGGGGCGGGCACAGATACGCAGTATTTT
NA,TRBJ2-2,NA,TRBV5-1,CASSPDISNTGELFF,TGCGCCAGCAGCCCGGACATTTCGAACACCGGGGAGCTGTTTTTT
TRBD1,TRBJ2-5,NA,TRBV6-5,CASTYLTGGVSAQYF,TGTGCCAGCACTTACTTGACAGGGGGCGTATCGGCCCAGTACTTC
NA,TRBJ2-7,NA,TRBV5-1,CASSVGYRAGEQYF,TGCGCCAGCAGCGTGGGGTACAGGGCTGGCGAGCAGTACTTC
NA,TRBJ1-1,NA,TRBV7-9,CASRQLQATHTEAFF,TGTGCCAGCAGACAATTACAGGCGACCCACACTGAAGCTTTCTTT
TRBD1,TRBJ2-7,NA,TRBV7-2,CASSQRTGGSYEQYF,TGTGCCAGCAGCCAGCGGACAGGGGGCTCCTACGAGCAGTACTTC
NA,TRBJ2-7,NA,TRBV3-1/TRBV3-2,CASSWANEQYF,TGTGCCAGCTCGTGGGCCAACGAGCAGTACTTC
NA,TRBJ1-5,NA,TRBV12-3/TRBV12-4,CASSLQVNQPQHF,TGTGCCAGCAGTTTACAGGTAAATCAGCCCCAGCATTTT
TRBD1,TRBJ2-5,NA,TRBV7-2,CASSRGQIDQETQYF,TGTGCCAGCAGCCGGGGACAGATAGATCAAGAGACCCAGTACTTC
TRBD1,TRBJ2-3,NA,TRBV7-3,CASSFRQGAADTQYF,TGTGCCAGCAGCTTCCGACAGGGGGCGGCAGATACGCAGTATTTT
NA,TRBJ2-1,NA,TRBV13,CASSLGSSRYNEQFF,TGTGCCAGCAGCCTAGGGAGCTCCCGTTACAATGAGCAGTTCTTC
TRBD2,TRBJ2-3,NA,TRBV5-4,CASSFGGRVTDTQYF,TGTGCCAGCAGCTTTGGCGGGAGGGTCACAGATACGCAGTATTTT
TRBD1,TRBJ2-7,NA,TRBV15,CATSSTGGMSYEQYF,TGTGCCACCAGTTCGACAGGGGGCATGTCCTACGAGCAGTACTTC
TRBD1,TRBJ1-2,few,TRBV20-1,CSASSTGVDGYTF,TGCAGTGCTAGTTCAACAGGGGTGGATGGCTACACCTTC
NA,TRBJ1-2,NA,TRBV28,CATRRQVTQRYGYTF,TGTGCCACCAGACGACAGGTAACTCAACGCTATGGCTACACCTTC
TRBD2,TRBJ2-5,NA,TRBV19,CASSIRLAGGPPQETQYF,TGTGCCAGTAGTATCCGACTAGCGGGAGGACCTCCCCAAGAGACCCAGTACTTC
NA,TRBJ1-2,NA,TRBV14,CASSHPGWVYTF,TGTGCCAGCAGCCACCCGGGATGGGTGTACACCTTC